A single sample gave rise to the 9 T cell receptor beta chains below, sequenced in a study of T cell changes during pregnancy in multiple sclerosis (dated 2019 in TCRdb). The protocol used for the library was the immunoSEQ multiplex PCR assay. This immuneACCESS table, as held by TCRdb, lists in-frame sequences with V and J called but not all clones. Of the missing ones, under half trace to an unresolved V gene in checked studies; the others have no known cause. This sample gives some 20,000 clones in total; approximately 91% of them show up just once. Together, the top ten hold approximately 19% of the sample. Sample: CD8+ T cells from peripheral blood mononuclear cells, taken after pregnancy. These receptors were collected from a female donor in good health, enrolled as a control in a pregnancy study.

The chain is built from TRBV10-3 and TRBJ1-1, with D unclear. The CDR3 runs to 18 residues. V was pared by 0 bases and J by 0 bases, with 17 bases between. Germline CDR1 is ENHRY and CDR2 is SYGVKD. The CDR3 DNA reads TGTGCCATCAGTGAGTCGCTTCTGGAGAGGGATATGAACACTGAAGCTTTCTTT. Translation: CAISESLLERDMNTEAFF.

This clone was seen a single time. V and J are TRBV5-5 and TRBJ2-7, with 11 bases fitting TRBD1. The germline CDR1 and CDR2 sequences are SGHKS and YYEKEE (reference sequence). This CDR3 has 15 amino acids. The trim removed 4 bases at V and 0 bases at J, leaving 3 bases unmatched. CDR3 residues: CASSPGTGGSYEQYF. CDR3 sequence (DNA): TGTGCCAGCAGCCCCGGGACAGGGGGCTCCTACGAGCAGTACTTC. Combining the CDR3 with reference TRBV5-5 and TRBJ2-7 gives the whole variable domain DAGVTQSPTHLIKTRGQQVTLRCSPISGHKSVSWYQQVLGQGPQFIFQYYEKEERGRGNFPDRFSARQFPNYSSELNVNALLLGDSALYLCASSPGTGGSYEQYFGPGTRLTVT.

V is TRBV11-1 and J is TRBJ1-1, with 7 bases aligning to TRBD1. V gave up 1 base and J gave up 1 base; unmatched junction bases: 3. Germline CDR1 SGHAT, CDR2 FQDESV (reference sequence). This CDR3 spans 15 amino acids. The DNA of the CDR3 is TGTGCCAGCAGCTTAGAGGGACAGACGAACACTGAAGCTTTCTTT. Translated, it gives CASSLEGQTNTEAFF.

The chain links TRBV13 to TRBJ2-7, with TRBD2 identical over 7 bases. V gave up 5 bases and J gave up 4 bases; unmatched junction bases: 11. Germline V gene data show CDR1 as PRHDT and CDR2 as FYEKMQ (reference sequence). The CDR3 has 15 residues. The CDR3 nucleotides read TGTGCCAGCAGCCAAAACGGGGGAGGGACGTACGAGCAGTACTTC. It yields the protein CASSQNGGGTYEQYF.

The chain joins TRBV27 to TRBJ2-7, with TRBD2 as a possible D gene (6 bases). V was cut by 6 bases and J by 6 bases, with 15 bases left in between. CDR1 is MNHEY, CDR2 SMNVEV, per germline (reference sequence). The CDR3 runs to 13 residues. CDR3 DNA sequence: TGTGCCAGCAGCCCCGGGACTCCCGCCGAGCAGTACTTC. Translation: CASSPGTPAEQYF.

J is TRBJ2-7 and V is TRBV6-5; the match to TRBD2 covers 10 bases. The germline V gene has CDR1 MNHEY and CDR2 SVGAGI. CDR3 length: 16 amino acids. The trim removed 0 bases at V and 3 bases at J, leaving 5 bases unmatched. CDR3 in amino acids: CASSYSIGTSVYEQYF. CDR3 sequence (DNA): TGTGCCAGCAGTTACTCGATTGGGACTAGCGTCTACGAGCAGTACTTC.

V and J are TRBV27 and TRBJ2-3; TRBD1 might be the D (6 bases). The CDR3 is 13 residues long. Germline CDR1 reads MNHEY; CDR2 reads SMNVEV (reference sequence). V was shortened by 3 bases and J by 9 bases, with 13 bases between the two germline ends. CDR3 protein: CASSFPGADTQYF. As DNA, the CDR3 is TGTGCCAGCAGTTTCCCAGGGGCGGACACGCAGTATTTT.

The DNA of the CDR3 is TGTGCCAGTTCAAAAGCGGGGGATCGCACAGATACGCAGTATTTT. Protein product: CASSKAGDRTDTQYF. The chain links TRBV6-6 to TRBJ2-3; 8 nucleotides line up with TRBD2. Unmatched junction bases numbered 9, after V lost 9 bases and J lost 1 base. The CDR3 has 15 residues. From germline, CDR1 is MNHNY and CDR2 SVGAGI (reference sequence).

The gene calls are TRBV12-5 and TRBJ2-3; TRBD2 might be the D (7 bases). Per germline, CDR1 LGHNT and CDR2 FRNRAP. Deletions cut 7 bases from V and 5 bases from J, with 37 bases between. The CDR3 is made up of 21 amino acids. CDR3 in DNA: TGTGCTAGTGCCGCGGGGGCTGGGGGAGAAACACAGGGAGCCATCCTAGATACGCAGTATTTT. It yields the protein CASAAGAGGETQGAILDTQYF.